The 27 T cell receptor beta chains below were found in one sample sequenced in a study of T cells in narcolepsy. This table comes from immunoSEQ multiplex PCR, and its TCRdb copy is limited to in-frame clones, with some not included. This sample has 25,000 to 35,000 clones, with roughly 87% found just once. What was sequenced was memory (CD45RA-) CD4+ T cells from blood. The receptors here all came from a human donor in good health.

The V gene is TRBV6-1, the J gene TRBJ2-2; D ambiguous. Germline V CDR1 and CDR2: MNHNS, SASEGT. Trimming cost V 6 bases and J 5 bases, with 7 bases left between them. CDR3 size: 12 residues. The chain's CDR3 is CASRGRTGELFF. In DNA, the CDR3 is TGTGCCAGCAGAGGACGGACCGGGGAGCTGTTTTTT.

This chain joins TRBV5-3 and TRBJ1-6; D is possibly TRBD1 (5 bases). TRBV5-3 is placed among ORFs of uncertain function. V shed 3 bases and J shed 1 base, with 23 bases lying between them. The CDR3 sequence is 20 residues long. The CDR3 nucleotides are TGTGCCAGAAGCTATCCCAGGGCCAGGGCACCCCCTTCCTATAATTCACCCCTCCACTTT. Its protein is CARSYPRARAPPSYNSPLHF.

The chain has TRBV7-6 and TRBJ2-3; D possibly corresponds to TRBD2 (6 bases). Germline CDR1 reads SGHVS; CDR2 reads FNYEAQ. Trimming stripped 2 bases from V and 0 bases from J, with 12 bases between. This CDR3 comprises 16 residues. The CDR3 nucleotides are TGTGCCAGCAGCTTAACCCCGCGGGGTAGCACAGATACGCAGTATTTT. Amino acids: CASSLTPRGSTDTQYF.

In nucleotides, the CDR3 is TGTGCCAGCAGCGCCGACCTCTACCTAAACGGGGAAGAGACCCAGTACTTC. Its protein product is CASSADLYLNGEETQYF. This chain joins TRBV9 and TRBJ2-5, with D perhaps TRBD2 (5 bases). Between the trimmed V and J ends, which lost 3 bases and 3 bases, there was a span of 21 bases. Germline V gene lookup returns CDR1 SGDLS and CDR2 YYNGEE. The CDR3 consists of 17 residues. Full variable domain (outside the CDR3, taken from reference TRBV9 and TRBJ2-5): DSGVTQTPKHLITATGQRVTLRCSPRSGDLSVYWYQQSLDQGLQFLIQYYNGEERAKGNILERFSAQQFPDLHSELNLSSLELGDSALYFCASSADLYLNGEETQYFGPGTRLLVL.

This clone has a single count. The rearrangement uses TRBV5-1 and TRBJ2-7; 9 bases align to TRBD1. Germline lookup yields CDR1 SGHRS and CDR2 YFSETQ. The CDR3 loop spans 14 amino acids. Germline trimming cut 0 bases from V and 7 bases from J; bases unmatched to any gene: 5. CDR3 nucleotides: TGCGCCAGCAGCTTGGCGGACAGGGGAAATGAGCAGTACTTC. Amino acid sequence: CASSLADRGNEQYF.

This chain uses TRBV19 with TRBJ2-4, with D possibly TRBD1 on 5 matching bases. Deletions cut 11 bases from V and 5 bases from J, with 22 bases between. CDR3 length equals 15 residues. Germline V gene lookup returns CDR1 LNHDA and CDR2 SQIVND (reference sequence). CDR3 sequence (DNA): TGTGCCGCAGCCCAAGGGGCCAGGGATGAAAACATTCAGTACTTC. Its protein is CAAAQGARDENIQYF.

This chain links TRBV14 with TRBJ1-2; no clear D. The CDR3 spans 13 residues. V gave up 4 bases and J gave up 5 bases, with 11 bases separating them. CDR1 and CDR2 from the germline V gene are SGHDN and FVKESK. CDR3 region: CASSPNEAYGYTF. The CDR3 nucleotides read TGTGCCAGCAGCCCCAATGAGGCGTATGGCTACACCTTC.

The chain links TRBV5-1 to TRBJ1-6; TRBD1 matches at 7 bases. Unmatched junction bases numbered 6, after V lost 0 bases and J lost 6 bases. The CDR3 consists of 16 residues. Germline values: CDR1 SGHRS, CDR2 YFSETQ. The CDR3 here is CASSLAAAGGNSPLHF. The CDR3 DNA is TGCGCCAGCAGCTTGGCCGCGGCAGGGGGTAATTCACCCCTCCACTTT.

This clone occurred once. The J gene is TRBJ2-2, the V gene TRBV7-2; D ambiguous. CDR1 and CDR2 (germline): SGHTA, FQGNSA. V shed 3 bases and J shed 4 bases, with 6 bases lying between them. This CDR3 is built from 13 residues. The CDR3 region has the DNA TGTGCCAGCAGCTTCGTTGGCACCGGGGAGCTGTTTTTT. It yields the protein CASSFVGTGELFF.

The gene calls are TRBV4-1 and TRBJ2-2; a weak D match, TRBD2 (5 bases). Trimming cost V 8 bases and J 8 bases, with 9 bases left between them. This CDR3 region has 11 residues. The germline V gene has CDR1 MGHRA and CDR2 YSYEKL. The CDR3: CASSSGGELFF. Here the CDR3 DNA reads TGCGCCAGCTCTTCGGGGGGGGAGCTGTTTTTT.

The chain couples TRBV10-1 to TRBJ1-6, with D possibly being TRBD1 (5 bases). CDR3 length: 19 residues. Trimming pared 2 bases from V and 1 base from J, leaving 18 bases between. CDR1 is WNHNN and CDR2 is SYGVQD in the germline V gene (reference sequence). The CDR3 coding sequence is TGCGCCAGCAGTGAGGAGGGTGGGGCAGGGAAATCCTATAATTCACCCCTCCACTTT. Protein: CASSEEGGAGKSYNSPLHF.

The chain links TRBV4-3 to TRBJ2-1; the match to TRBD2 covers 12 bases. This CDR3 comprises 14 residues. CDR1 is LGHNA and CDR2 is YSLEER in the germline V gene. J was trimmed by 10 bases and V by 0 bases; bases with no gene match: 1. The CDR3 is CASSQETSGGEQFF. The CDR3 DNA reads as TGCGCCAGCAGCCAAGAGACTAGCGGGGGAGAGCAGTTCTTC.

V is TRBV11-2 and J is TRBJ2-2, with no clear D. CDR3 size: 14 residues. With 3 bases removed from V and 1 base from J, the gap between germline ends came to 6 bases. Germline CDR1 is SGHAT and CDR2 is FQNNGV. CDR3: CASSFSMNTGELFF. In nucleotides, the CDR3 is TGTGCCAGCAGCTTTAGTATGAACACCGGGGAGCTGTTTTTT.

The chain couples TRBV4-2 to TRBJ2-7; D is uncertain. This CDR3 spans 17 amino acids. Trimming removed 0 bases from V and 1 base from J, with 16 bases in between. Germline CDR1 is LGHNA and CDR2 is YNFKEQ. The CDR3 is CASSQDMAQVPSYEQYF. The CDR3, as DNA: TGTGCCAGCAGCCAAGATATGGCGCAGGTCCCTTCCTACGAGCAGTACTTC.

Of note for this clone: The same CDR3 is also encoded by other DNA sequences in this sample. The CDR3 coding sequence is TGTGCCAGCAGTGAAGGGGTAGCCAAAAACATTCAGTACTTC. This sequence encodes CASSEGVAKNIQYF. The gene calls are TRBV6-5 and TRBJ2-4; TRBD1 might be the D (5 bases). CDR1 is MNHEY and CDR2 is SVGAGI in the germline V gene. V was clipped by 5 bases and J by 0 bases, with 8 bases between them. The CDR3 runs 14 residues.

The chain's CDR3 is CASSEGRLSNEQFF. The CDR3 coding sequence is TGTGCCAGCAGTGAGGGCCGCCTGTCCAATGAGCAGTTCTTC. The genes are TRBV6-1 and TRBJ2-1; unclear D gene. Germline V gene sequence: CDR1 MNHNS, CDR2 SASEGT. This CDR3 is 14 amino acids long. Trimming removed 3 bases at V and 6 bases at J, with 12 bases between.

This sequence joins TRBV7-2 and TRBJ2-1, with 8 bases that match TRBD1. Trimming at V came to 5 bases and at J to 2 bases, leaving 5 bases not matched to a gene. In germline, CDR1 is SGHTA, CDR2 FQGNSA. The CDR3 covers 15 residues. The CDR3 coding sequence is TGTGCCAGCAGCGCGGACAGGGTCCCCTACAATGAGCAGTTCTTC. Its translation: CASSADRVPYNEQFF.

The chain uses TRBV7-8 and TRBJ1-5; the D gene is possibly TRBD1 (5 bases). This CDR3 has 15 amino acids. Germline CDR1 and CDR2: SGHVS and FQNEAQ. Trimming removed 3 bases at V and 11 bases at J, with 20 bases between. CDR3 coding DNA: TGTGCCAGCAGCTTGGACGGGTCGCCCAGAGGGGCCCAGCATTTT. This translates into CASSLDGSPRGAQHF.

The chain is built from TRBV6-5 and TRBJ1-2; a weak D match, TRBD1 (5 bases). CDR3 length: 14 residues. Germline lookup yields CDR1 MNHEY and CDR2 SVGAGI. With 5 bases removed from V and 4 bases from J, the gap between germline ends came to 14 bases. CDR3 DNA sequence: TGTGCCAGCAGTGAGACAACAGGTCGCTATGGCTACACCTTC. It encodes CASSETTGRYGYTF.

The CDR3 nucleotides are TGCGCCAGCAGCCTAATACAGGGGCGCGAGACCCAGTACTTC. It is translated as CASSLIQGRETQYF. The genes are TRBV4-1 and TRBJ2-5, with 7 bases matching TRBD1. CDR1 is MGHRA and CDR2 is YSYEKL in the germline V gene. The junction had 7 bases not matched to a gene; V was cut back by 4 bases and J by 5 bases. This CDR3 is built from 14 residues.

This chain uses TRBV7-9 with TRBJ1-6; no firm D call. The CDR3 has 15 amino acids. V lost 1 base, J lost 0 bases, and 4 bases lay in between. The V gene's germline CDR1 is SEHNR and CDR2 FQNEAQ (reference sequence). The CDR3 is CASSLESSYNSPLHF. The DNA of the CDR3 is TGTGCCAGCAGCTTAGAGAGCTCCTATAATTCACCCCTCCACTTT.

V gene TRBV2 combines with J gene TRBJ2-3; D unclear. The CDR3 loop spans 13 amino acids. V lost 1 base and J 0 bases, leaving 2 bases between the germline ends. The germline V gene encodes CDR1 SNHLY and CDR2 FYNNEI. CDR3 nucleotide sequence: TGTGCCAGCAGTGAAGAAAGCACAGATACGCAGTATTTT. This gives the protein CASSEESTDTQYF.

The genes are TRBV2 and TRBJ2-2, with D unresolved. This CDR3 region has 14 residues. The V and J ends lost 2 bases and 0 bases respectively, with 4 bases between them. The germline gives CDR1 SNHLY, CDR2 FYNNEI. The DNA of the CDR3 is TGTGCCAGCAGTGAACCTCCGAACACCGGGGAGCTGTTTTTT. As protein: CASSEPPNTGELFF. Full variable domain (outside the CDR3, taken from reference TRBV2 and TRBJ2-2): EPEVTQTPSHQVTQMGQEVILRCVPISNHLYFYWYRQILGQKVEFLVSFYNNEISEKSEIFDDQFSVERPDGSNFTLKIRSTKLEDSAMYFCASSEPPNTGELFFGEGSRLTVL.

V and J are TRBV18 and TRBJ2-2, with 7 bases fitting TRBD2. Germline V gene data show CDR1 as KGHSH and CDR2 as LQKENI. The CDR3 totals 15 residues. The trim removed 3 bases at V and 4 bases at J, leaving 5 bases unmatched. In DNA, the CDR3 is TGTGCCAGCTCACCTACAGCGGGGACCACCGGGGAGCTGTTTTTT. Translation gives CASSPTAGTTGELFF.

This clone was counted only a few times. The chain carries TRBV5-6 and TRBJ2-7; a weak D match, TRBD1 (6 bases). The germline V and J ends were trimmed by 1 base and 9 bases, with 11 bases remaining between them. Germline CDR1 reads SGHDT; CDR2 reads YYEEEE. The CDR3 is 12 residues long. CDR3 loop: CASSLTGTPQYF. CDR3 coding DNA: TGTGCCAGCAGCTTGACTGGGACACCGCAGTACTTC.

The J gene is TRBJ2-7, the V gene TRBV6-5; D unresolved. CDR3 length equals 14 residues. From germline, CDR1 is MNHEY and CDR2 SVGAGI. In nucleotides, the CDR3 is TGTGCCAGCAGTAACTCGGACCTTACCTACGAGCAGTACGTC. It encodes CASSNSDLTYEQYV.

This clone came up once. The rearrangement links TRBV7-9 to TRBJ1-5, with TRBD1 matching over 9 bases. CDR1 is SEHNR, CDR2 FQNEAQ, per germline (reference sequence). The CDR3 contains 15 residues. Trimming at V came to 4 bases and at J to 6 bases, leaving 7 bases not matched to a gene. CDR3 region: CASSSGQGGGQPQHF. The DNA of the CDR3 is TGTGCCAGCAGCTCGGGACAGGGCGGCGGTCAGCCCCAGCATTTT.